Below are 7 T cell receptor beta chains sequenced from a single sample in a study of cytomegalovirus exposure and HLA in healthy donors (dated 2017 in TCRdb). The library was made by the immunoSEQ multiplex PCR assay. The multiplex PCR relied on a mix of 60 forward primers for TCR Vbeta segments and 13 reverse primers for TCR Jbeta segments. Not all clones reach the TCRdb copy of this immuneACCESS table, which keeps in-frame sequences only. Checked studies attribute under half of the gap to unresolved V genes and leave the rest unexplained. The sample table lists 80,000 to 100,000 clones, around 81% of them with a count of one. The top ten hold about 5.5% of the sample. Sequenced: PBMCs. These receptors all stem from a man aged 35-49 years in good health and CMV-seropositive.

The DNA of the CDR3 is TGTGCCAGCAGTCCCCTTGTCACAGATACGCAGTATTTT. Translation: CASSPLVTDTQYF. The V gene is TRBV27, the J gene TRBJ2-3; no definite D call. The germline V and J ends were trimmed by 5 bases and 2 bases, with 8 bases remaining between them. CDR3 length: 13 residues. Germline V CDR1 and CDR2: MNHEY, SMNVEV (reference sequence).

For the CDR3, the DNA is TGTGCCAAAGGGGCGCTAGCCTACAATGAGCAGTTCTTC. Translated, it gives CAKGALAYNEQFF. This rearrangement joins TRBV7-9 to TRBJ2-1; D is perhaps TRBD1 (5 bases). The V and J ends lost 10 bases and 2 bases respectively, with 12 bases between them. CDR1 and CDR2 (germline): SEHNR, FQNEAQ (reference sequence). The CDR3 extends over 13 amino acids.

The sample holds one count of this clone. V usage is TRBV15 and J usage is TRBJ1-5; maybe TRBD1 (6 bases). The V end lost 0 bases, the J end lost 4 bases, and 13 bases lay between the germline ends. Per the germline V gene, CDR1 is LNHNV and CDR2 is YYDKDF (reference sequence). The length of the CDR3 is 16 residues. In DNA, the CDR3 is TGTGCCACCAGCAGAGAGGGGGGGGGCCGAAATCAGCCCCAGCATTTT. Protein: CATSREGGGRNQPQHF.

This chain uses TRBV14 with TRBJ1-2; TRBD1 agrees at 7 bases. CDR1 and CDR2 (germline): SGHDN, FVKESK. This CDR3 is built from 16 residues. V shed 1 base and J 5 bases; nucleotides not matched to a gene: 10. CDR3 coding DNA: TGTGCCAGCAGCCAAGGAAAGGGGGCTAGGAGTTATGGCTACACCTTC. Its translation is CASSQGKGARSYGYTF.

The chain has TRBV4-2 and TRBJ2-3, with TRBD1 matching 7 bases. Germline trimming cut 4 bases from V and 1 base from J; bases unmatched to any gene: 2. The CDR3 has 14 amino acids. Looked up from germline, CDR1 is LGHNA and CDR2 is YNFKEQ. DNA for the CDR3: TGTGCCAGCAGCCTCGGGACAGGCACAGATACGCAGTATTTT. This codes for CASSLGTGTDTQYF.

This rearrangement joins TRBV25-1 to TRBJ1-1; D is unclear. The CDR3 has 13 residues. From germline, CDR1 is MGHDK and CDR2 SYGVNS. V dropped 2 bases and J dropped 1 base, with 5 bases sitting between them. The CDR3 is CASSETTNTEAFF. CDR3 bases: TGTGCCAGCAGTGAAACAACGAACACTGAAGCTTTCTTT.

The rearrangement links TRBV29-1 to TRBJ1-1; no reliable D call. V dropped 5 bases and J dropped 3 bases, with 10 bases sitting between them. There are 12 residues in the CDR3. CDR1 and CDR2 from the germline V gene are SQVTM and ANQGSEA. The CDR3 here is CSVSGWDTEAFF. In nucleotides, the CDR3 is TGCAGCGTTAGCGGCTGGGACACTGAAGCTTTCTTT.